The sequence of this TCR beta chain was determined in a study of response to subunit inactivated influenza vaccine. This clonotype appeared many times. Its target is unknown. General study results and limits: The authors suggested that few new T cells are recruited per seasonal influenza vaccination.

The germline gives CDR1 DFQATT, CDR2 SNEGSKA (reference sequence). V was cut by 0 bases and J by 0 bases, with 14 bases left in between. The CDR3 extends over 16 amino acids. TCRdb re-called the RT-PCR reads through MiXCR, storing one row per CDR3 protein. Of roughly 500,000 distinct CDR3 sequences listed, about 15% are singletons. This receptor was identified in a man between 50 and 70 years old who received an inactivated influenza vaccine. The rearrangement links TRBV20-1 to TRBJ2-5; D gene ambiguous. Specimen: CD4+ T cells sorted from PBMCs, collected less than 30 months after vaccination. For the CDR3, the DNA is TGCAGTGCTAGAGATTTGGGCCGTGAGTACCAAGAGACCCAGTACTTC. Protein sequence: CSARDLGREYQETQYF.